This T cell receptor beta chain came from a study of blood T cell repertoires in COVID-19. Germline CDR1 MDHEN, CDR2 SYDVKM. The J segment lost 4 bases and the V segment lost 6 bases, leaving 4 bases of the junction unmatched. This CDR3 has 13 amino acids. The repertoire was sequenced with immunoSEQ multiplex PCR; TCRdb's copy has only in-frame clones and lacks some. The sample holds some 300,000 clones, around 90% seen once. This rearrangement joins TRBV28 to TRBJ1-2, with 8 positions matching TRBD1. This clonotype was obtained from a woman between 40 and 50 years old with COVID-19, enrolled during active disease. Sequencing used peripheral blood. The CDR3 region has the DNA TGTGCCAGCAGCTCAGGGGGCATCTATGGCTACACCTTC. Translating gives CASSSGGIYGYTF.